In its sample, the clone carrying this T cell receptor beta chain was seen a few times. Antigen specificity is unknown. The data stem from a study of blood T cells in healthy people across ages. Study conclusions and caveats: Researchers report that TCR beta diversity correlated strongly with naive T cell percentage.

Using a J-beta primer mix together with a sample-barcoded 5' primer, a second PCR was run for roughly 6 to 12 cycles. TCRdb ran MiXCR on the 5' RACE reads and lists one entry per CDR3 protein. The table has 1,800,000 or so distinct CDR3 sequences, more than 35% seen once; the top ten hold 23%. In germline, CDR1 is SGHTA, CDR2 FQGNSA. The CDR3 totals 16 residues. V was shortened by 5 bases and J by 3 bases, with 17 bases between the two germline ends. The source material was blood. This receptor was identified in a human donor in good health. The chain couples TRBV7-2 to TRBJ2-1, with D possibly TRBD1 on 6 matching bases. CDR3 nucleotide sequence: TGTGCCAGCAGCCCCCCCGGGGACACCCACTACAATGAGCAGTTCTTC. Protein: CASSPPGDTHYNEQFF.